The 24 T cell receptor beta chains below all came from one sample that was sequenced in a study of cytomegalovirus exposure and HLA in healthy donors. Primers included in the PCR were 60 Vbeta and 13 Jbeta primers. The table came from immunoSEQ multiplex PCR; TCRdb's copy has only in-frame clones and leaves some out. The sample lists some 150,000 clones, about 62% occurring once. Sequenced sample: PBMCs. These receptors came from a man aged 35-49 years in good health and CMV-seronegative.

This clone was detected only a few times. The rearrangement links TRBV19 to TRBJ1-5, with D perhaps matching TRBD1 (6 bases). The CDR3 spans 14 residues. The germline CDR1 and CDR2 sequences are LNHDA and SQIVND (reference sequence). Trimming removed 6 bases at V and 3 bases at J, with 12 bases between. In nucleotides, the CDR3 is TGTGCCAGTAGGGTCGGACAGCACAATCAGCCCCAGCATTTT. It yields the protein CASRVGQHNQPQHF.

This clone came up many times. The chain joins TRBV5-4 to TRBJ1-1; 9 bases are a match to TRBD1. The germline gives CDR1 SGHNT, CDR2 YYREEE (reference sequence). Unmatched junction bases numbered 8, after V lost 3 bases and J lost 5 bases. The CDR3 extends over 15 amino acids. The CDR3 sequence is CASSWGQGGKTEAFF. The CDR3 coding sequence is TGTGCCAGCAGCTGGGGACAGGGAGGGAAAACTGAAGCTTTCTTT.

The genes are TRBV6-4 and TRBJ2-5; 8 bases fit TRBD2. V dropped 4 bases and J dropped 3; count of bases not matched to a gene: 1. Germline CDR1 is MRHNA and CDR2 is SNTAGT. CDR3 length equals 13 residues. Here the CDR3 DNA reads TGTGCCAGCAGTGTGACTAGCGAAGAGACCCAGTACTTC. Amino acid sequence: CASSVTSEETQYF.

The J gene is TRBJ2-5, the V gene TRBV5-8; 14 bases are a match to TRBD2. CDR1 and CDR2 from the germline V gene are SGHTS and YDEGEE. V was pared by 4 bases and J by 2 bases, with 13 bases of the junction left unmatched. The CDR3 contains 19 residues. The DNA for the CDR3 is TGTGCCAGCAGCGTGACTAGCGGGAGGGCCAGTGGGTTACAAGAGACCCAGTACTTC. Translated: CASSVTSGRASGLQETQYF.

In this sample, this clone turned up a few times. The J gene is TRBJ2-6, the V gene TRBV19; D possibly corresponds to TRBD1 (5 bases). Trimming removed 0 bases from V and 3 bases from J, with 6 bases in between. The CDR3 totals 15 residues. Per the germline V gene, CDR1 is LNHDA and CDR2 is SQIVND (reference sequence). DNA for the CDR3: TGTGCCAGTAGTATAGATCAGGGTGGGGCCAACGTCCTGACTTTC. Translated, it gives CASSIDQGGANVLTF. Based on the CDR3 plus reference TRBV19 and TRBJ2-6, the full variable domain is DGGITQSPKYLFRKEGQNVTLSCEQNLNHDAMYWYRQDPGQGLRLIYYSQIVNDFQKGDIAEGYSVSREKKESFPLTVTSAQKNPTAFYLCASSIDQGGANVLTFGAGSRLTVL.

The chain is built from TRBV9 and TRBJ1-5, with a weak D call TRBD1 (5 bases). Germline V gives CDR1 SGDLS, CDR2 YYNGEE. V lost 0 bases and J lost 0, with 25 bases in between. The CDR3 covers 21 residues. CDR3 sequence: CASSVGSRGPRGPDSNQPQHF. As DNA, the CDR3 is TGTGCCAGCAGCGTAGGGTCTAGGGGACCGCGGGGCCCCGATAGCAATCAGCCCCAGCATTTT.

The chain links TRBV2 to TRBJ2-1; 9 positions agree with TRBD2. The CDR3 length is 13 residues. V shed 6 bases and J 7 bases; nucleotides not matched to a gene: 4. Germline V CDR1 and CDR2: SNHLY, FYNNEI. CDR3 sequence reads: CASRPGLANEQFF. The DNA for the CDR3 is TGTGCCAGCAGGCCGGGACTAGCAAATGAGCAGTTCTTC. Drawing the rest from reference TRBV2 and TRBJ2-1, the complete variable domain is EPEVTQTPSHQVTQMGQEVILRCVPISNHLYFYWYRQILGQKVEFLVSFYNNEISEKSEIFDDQFSVERPDGSNFTLKIRSTKLEDSAMYFCASRPGLANEQFFGPGTRLTVL.

The rearrangement links TRBV7-8 to TRBJ1-1; TRBD1 agrees at 7 bases. The CDR3 is 15 residues long. Germline V lookup: CDR1 SGHVS, CDR2 FQNEAQ. With 4 bases clipped from V and 1 base from J, the junction kept 6 bases outside the gene matches. The CDR3 is CASSSTGARNTEAFF. The CDR3 coding sequence is TGTGCCAGCAGCTCCACAGGGGCGAGGAACACTGAAGCTTTCTTT. The full variable domain, rest sourced from reference TRBV7-8 and TRBJ1-1, is GAGVSQSPRYKVAKRGQDVALRCDPISGHVSLFWYQQALGQGPEFLTYFQNEAQLDKSGLPSDRFFAERPEGSVSTLKIQRTQQEDSAVYLCASSSTGARNTEAFFGQGTRLTVV.

This chain connects TRBV5-6 to TRBJ1-2, with TRBD1 matching over 7 bases. The trim removed 3 bases at V and 5 bases at J, leaving 4 bases unmatched. Germline V gene lookup returns CDR1 SGHDT and CDR2 YYEEEE. The CDR3 loop spans 13 amino acids. The CDR3 loop is CASSSGQKYGYTF. The CDR3 nucleotides read TGTGCCAGCAGCTCGGGACAGAAATATGGCTACACCTTC.

The V and J genes are TRBV2 and TRBJ1-2; TRBD1 agrees at 8 bases. J gave up 5 bases and V 6 bases, and 2 bases lay outside the gene matches. In germline, CDR1 is SNHLY, CDR2 FYNNEI. The CDR3 has 12 amino acids. CDR3 sequence: CASRDRVYGYTF. The CDR3 DNA is TGTGCCAGCAGGGACAGGGTATATGGCTACACCTTC.

The chain's CDR3 is CASSAPGTSNYF. The CDR3 nucleotides read TGTGCCAGCAGCGCCCCCGGGACTAGCAATTATTTT. The chain joins TRBV7-2 to TRBJ2-3; TRBD2 agrees at 9 bases. The V gene end was trimmed by 5 bases and the J gene end by 15 bases; junction bases not matched to a gene: 9. Germline CDR1 SGHTA, CDR2 FQGNSA. CDR3 length: 12 residues.

Only a few counts were recorded for this clone. The rearrangement uses TRBV10-3 and TRBJ1-5; 7 nucleotides line up with TRBD1. The CDR3 has 13 amino acids. V lost 8 bases, J lost 2 bases, and 3 bases stayed unmatched. Germline values: CDR1 ENHRY, CDR2 SYGVKD. The CDR3 bases are TGTGCCATCCAGGGGGTAGGCAATCAGCCCCAGCATTTT. Translated, it gives CAIQGVGNQPQHF.

This clone was counted only a few times. The gene calls are TRBV6-4 and TRBJ1-1, with TRBD1 as a possible D gene (6 bases). This CDR3 has 13 amino acids. The V gene's germline CDR1 is MRHNA and CDR2 SNTAGT. V was clipped by 6 bases and J by 1 base, with 9 bases between them. CDR3 protein: CASSPGQNTEAFF. Written as DNA, the CDR3 is TGTGCCAGCAGCCCGGGACAGAACACTGAAGCTTTCTTT.

This rearrangement joins TRBV7-2 to TRBJ2-1, with 10 bases matching TRBD2. The germline V gene has CDR1 SGHTA and CDR2 FQGNSA. The CDR3 has 16 residues. The V segment lost 5 bases and the J segment 4 bases; nucleotides outside the gene matches: 8. The CDR3 loop reads CASSPQRTSGYNEQFF. The CDR3 coding sequence is TGTGCCAGCAGCCCCCAAAGGACTAGCGGATACAATGAGCAGTTCTTC.

The chain links TRBV7-2 to TRBJ1-1; D remains unclear. V gave up 2 bases and J gave up 0 bases, with 7 bases separating them. The CDR3 spans 14 residues. Germline CDR1 reads SGHTA; CDR2 reads FQGNSA. CDR3 sequence reads: CASSLSILNTEAFF. The CDR3, as DNA: TGTGCCAGCAGCTTAAGCATATTGAACACTGAAGCTTTCTTT.

The rearrangement links TRBV30 to TRBJ1-2; D ambiguous. This CDR3 region has 14 residues. Between the trimmed V and J ends, which lost 5 bases and 0 bases, there was a span of 13 bases. The germline CDR1 and CDR2 sequences are GTSNPN and SVGIG (reference sequence). DNA of the CDR3: TGTGCCTGGGCGGCGAGCGCCTCTAACTATGGCTACACCTTC. Translating gives CAWAASASNYGYTF.

This chain connects TRBV6-6 to TRBJ2-7; D is possibly TRBD1 (6 bases). The CDR3 has 14 residues. Germline V lookup: CDR1 MNHNY, CDR2 SVGAGI (reference sequence). Between the trimmed V and J ends, which lost 3 bases and 0 bases, there was a span of 9 bases. CDR3 protein: CASSYGQSSYEQYF. The CDR3 DNA sequence: TGTGCCAGCAGTTATGGACAGAGCTCCTACGAGCAGTACTTC.

The genes are TRBV9 and TRBJ2-7; D remains ambiguous. The germline CDR1 and CDR2 sequences are SGDLS and YYNGEE. CDR3 length: 14 amino acids. With 0 bases removed from V and 4 bases from J, the gap between germline ends came to 11 bases. In DNA, the CDR3 is TGTGCCAGCAGCGTAGGTTTCGGAGCTTACGAGCAGTACTTC. It translates to CASSVGFGAYEQYF.

This sequence joins TRBV29-1 and TRBJ2-7, with D unresolved. V was trimmed by 6 bases and J by 5 bases, leaving 17 bases between them. The germline gives CDR1 SQVTM, CDR2 ANQGSEA. This CDR3 comprises 13 residues. CDR3 DNA: TGCAGCGTAATGCGGCAATACGGCGACGAGCAGTACTTC. Its translation: CSVMRQYGDEQYF.

The CDR3 is CSVEYMSTQYF. CDR3 nucleotides: TGCAGCGTTGAATACATGTCTACGCAGTATTTT. The chain has TRBV29-1 and TRBJ2-3, with D hard to call. V lost 2 bases, J lost 8 bases, and 8 bases lay in between. Germline assignment: CDR1 SQVTM and CDR2 ANQGSEA. This CDR3 spans 11 amino acids.

This chain connects TRBV19 to TRBJ1-2; 9 bases line up with TRBD1. V lost 5 bases to trimming and J lost 8 bases; unmatched junction nucleotides: 18. The germline V gene encodes CDR1 LNHDA and CDR2 SQIVND (reference sequence). The length of the CDR3 is 17 residues. CDR3: CASSPKLPQTGGKGYTF. In nucleotides, the CDR3 is TGTGCCAGTAGTCCTAAATTACCCCAAACAGGGGGCAAGGGCTACACCTTC.

This clone was detected only a few times. The CDR3 sequence is CASSLEASGKETQYF. In DNA form, the CDR3 reads TGCGCCAGCAGCTTGGAGGCTAGCGGGAAAGAGACCCAGTACTTC. The rearrangement uses TRBV5-1 and TRBJ2-5, with 9 bases identical to TRBD2. Per the germline V gene, CDR1 is SGHRS and CDR2 is YFSETQ. This CDR3 is built from 15 residues. V was clipped by 0 bases and J by 3 bases; unmatched bases: 3.

The genes are TRBV6-5 and TRBJ2-7, with 9 positions matching TRBD1. J lost 5 bases, V lost 6 bases, and 8 bases had no gene match. Germline V lookup: CDR1 MNHEY, CDR2 SVGAGI. The CDR3 extends over 14 amino acids. In DNA form, the CDR3 reads TGTGCCAGCAGAGCCGGGACAGGGTCCCACGAGCAGTACTTC. Its translation: CASRAGTGSHEQYF.

This clone has only a few counts. The rearrangement uses TRBV15 and TRBJ1-3; a possible D gene is TRBD1 (5 bases). The V end was cut by 3 bases, the J end by 0 bases, with 12 bases between. Germline-derived CDR1 and CDR2 are LNHNV and YYDKDF (reference sequence). CDR3 length equals 16 residues. Here the CDR3 DNA reads TGTGCCACCAGCAGGACCAGGGCCGCCTCTGGAAACACCATATATTTT. It yields the protein CATSRTRAASGNTIYF.